Below, 8 T cell receptor beta chains from the same sample are listed, as sequenced in a study of a mutant IDH1 vaccine in newly diagnosed glioma. The time point here: week 47, end of study. It was 300 ug of mutant IDH1 20-mer peptide that made up each vaccine dose, given with topical imiquimod. Their cognate antigens are unknown. Libraries were prepared by immunoSEQ multiplex PCR; TCRdb keeps only in-frame clonotypes and omits some of them. The sample has tens of thousands of clones, more than 80% seen once. The sequenced sample was PBMCs, obtained from a glioma patient whose treatment included an IDH1 peptide vaccine. All receptors derive from a man aged 35 to 55 with glioma.

The rearrangement joins TRBV7-9 to TRBJ2-3; 9 bases match TRBD2. Germline-derived CDR1 and CDR2 are SEHNR and FQNEAQ (reference sequence). The CDR3 has 16 residues. The ends lost 1 base at V and 2 bases at J; junction bases unmatched: 4. This chain's CDR3 is CASSLELAGITDTQYF. For the CDR3, the DNA is TGTGCCAGCAGCTTAGAACTAGCGGGTATCACAGATACGCAGTATTTT.

Written as DNA, the CDR3 is TGCGCCAGCAGCCAAGATCCCAGCGCAATTGGGCATGGCTACACCTTC. This translates into CASSQDPSAIGHGYTF. This chain connects TRBV4-3 to TRBJ1-2, with no clear D. CDR3 length equals 16 residues. Germline-derived CDR1 and CDR2 are LGHNA and YSLEER. The V and J ends lost 0 bases and 6 bases respectively, with 17 bases between them.

Remarks on this clone: One junction end disagrees with the germline gene, perhaps due to a read error. The rearrangement joins TRBV9 to TRBJ1-2; 8 nucleotides line up with TRBD1. The CDR3 is 15 residues long. Germline assignment: CDR1 SGDLS and CDR2 YYNGEE. The CDR3 is CASNVAPGGVYGYTF. The CDR3 DNA reads as TGTGCCAGCAACGTAGCCCCAGGGGGCGTCTATGGCTACACCTTC. The full variable domain, in which reference TRBV9 and TRBJ1-2 provide the parts outside the CDR3, is DSGVTQTPKHLITATGQRVTLRCSPRSGDLSVYWYQQSLDQGLQFLIQYYNGEERAKGNILERFSAQQFPDLHSELNLSSLELGDSALYFCASNVAPGGVYGYTFGSGTRLTVV.

This chain uses TRBV18 with TRBJ2-7; no clear D gene. CDR1 is KGHSH and CDR2 is LQKENI in the germline V gene. The CDR3 covers 14 residues. With 3 bases removed from V and 0 bases from J, the gap between germline ends came to 9 bases. CDR3 region: CASSPGSGSYEQYF. CDR3 DNA sequence: TGTGCCAGCTCACCGGGTTCGGGCTCCTACGAGCAGTACTTC.

The chain joins TRBV9 to TRBJ2-5; 7 bases align to TRBD2. Germline V gene data show CDR1 as SGDLS and CDR2 as YYNGEE. V lost 3 bases and J lost 4; bases outside the gene matches: 6. The CDR3 covers 14 residues. This chain's CDR3 is CASSAPASGETQYF. Written as DNA, the CDR3 is TGTGCCAGCAGCGCACCGGCTAGCGGAGAGACCCAGTACTTC.

This clone was recorded a few times. The chain combines TRBV27 with TRBJ1-2; a weak D match, TRBD1 (6 bases). The germline gives CDR1 MNHEY, CDR2 SMNVEV (reference sequence). Trimming took off 0 bases at V and 8 bases at J, with 19 bases between the two ends. CDR3 length: 16 amino acids. This CDR3 is CASSLSPFGGAWGYTF. In DNA form, the CDR3 reads TGTGCCAGCAGTTTATCGCCTTTCGGGGGGGCGTGGGGCTACACCTTC.

This clone was seen only a few times. This chain links TRBV5-4 with TRBJ2-1, with D perhaps TRBD1 or TRBD2 (5 bases each). Trimming shortened V by 3 bases and J by 1 base, and 14 bases separated the two germline ends. The CDR3 is 16 residues long. CDR1 is SGHNT, CDR2 YYREEE, per germline (reference sequence). CDR3 sequence reads: CASSWGLANSYNEQFF. The CDR3 nucleotides read TGTGCCAGCAGCTGGGGGTTGGCTAATTCCTACAATGAGCAGTTCTTC.

The V call is TRBV19, the J call TRBJ2-3; 7 bases are shared with TRBD1. Germline CDR1 and CDR2: LNHDA and SQIVND (reference sequence). Germline trimming cut 5 bases from V and 3 bases from J; bases unmatched to any gene: 8. The CDR3 spans 15 residues. DNA of the CDR3: TGTGCCAGTAGTCTCGACAGGGAAATAACAGATACGCAGTATTTT. This sequence encodes CASSLDREITDTQYF.